The rows below give T cell receptor beta chains drawn from one sample of a study of CD8 T cells in ankylosing spondylitis. TCRdb independently ran MiXCR on the 5' RACE reads; one entry per CDR3 protein. The sample contains roughly 700,000 distinct CDR3 sequences, over 15% of which appear only once. Sequencing was performed on blood, either unsorted or a sorted T cell fraction (not recorded which). The receptors shown here come from a male donor with ankylosing spondylitis. Each CDR3 is given with its conserved first and last residue. The order of the fields is clone size, J gene, V gene, D gene, CDR3 DNA, CDR3 protein. D genes are given only for firm matches. Rows may omit the clone size; those that give it use once, few, many or a size class.

few	TRBJ2-7	TRBV29-1	-	TGCAGCGCCGCGGCAAAAGGGATTTTGGAGCAGTACTTC	CSAAAKGILEQYF
-	TRBJ2-7	TRBV7-2	TRBD2	TGTGCCAGCACCTATCCCGGGACTAGAGGCGAGCAGTACTTC	CASTYPGTRGEQYF
few	TRBJ2-4	TRBV28	TRBD1	TGTGCCAGCAGTACGACAGGGGTGGCAAACATTCAGTACTTC	CASSTTGVANIQYF
-	TRBJ1-5	TRBV28	TRBD1	TGTGCCACCGGAGAGGGACAGGGTAATCAGCCCCAGCATTTT	CATGEGQGNQPQHF
few	TRBJ1-6	TRBV25-1	-	TGTGCCAGCAGTTCCCTAGGACTCCGGAATTCACCCCTCCACTTT	CASSSLGLRNSPLHF
-	TRBJ2-2	TRBV6-1	-	TGTGCCAGCAGTGAACTCCAGGGCACCGGGGAGCTGTTTTTT	CASSELQGTGELFF
-	TRBJ2-5	TRBV5-1	-	TGCGCCAGCAGCTCCACCAGGGAGACCCAGTACTTC	CASSSTRETQYF
-	TRBJ1-1	TRBV6-4	-	TGTGCCAGCAGTCAGACCCGGAACACTGAAGCTTTCTTT	CASSQTRNTEAFF
few	TRBJ2-1	TRBV6-1	-	TGTGCCAGCAACCAGGGGGGGACCACCTACAATGAGCAGTTCTTC	CASNQGGTTYNEQFF
few	TRBJ2-1	TRBV18	TRBD1	TGTGCCAGCTCACCGATGGACAGGGGCTACAATGAGCAGTTCTTC	CASSPMDRGYNEQFF
-	TRBJ1-2	TRBV20-1	-	TGCAGTGCTAGAGATCTAAAGGCTCTGGGCTACACCTTC	CSARDLKALGYTF
many	TRBJ2-7	TRBV10-3	-	TGTGCCATCAGTGAGCCTGGGGGGTCCTCCTACGAGCAGTACTTC	CAISEPGGSSYEQYF
-	TRBJ1-2	TRBV9	TRBD1	TGTGCCAGCAGCGACAGACAGGGTCGGGCTAACTATGGCTACACCTTC	CASSDRQGRANYGYTF
few	TRBJ2-4	TRBV29-1	TRBD2	TGCAGCGTTGAAGAACGGGGGGTGAACATTCAGTACTTC	CSVEERGVNIQYF
few	TRBJ2-7	TRBV7-2	-	TGTGCCAGCAGCTTAGTGAGACCGACTATTTTCGAGCAGTACTTC	CASSLVRPTIFEQYF
many	TRBJ2-7	TRBV27	-	TGTGCCAGCAGTTTATCAATGGGACTCGTCTCCTACGAGCAGTACTTC	CASSLSMGLVSYEQYF
few	TRBJ1-4	TRBV5-4	TRBD1	TGTGCCAGCAGCCCCTCGCGACAGGGAAATGAAAAACTGTTTTTT	CASSPSRQGNEKLFF
once	TRBJ2-3	TRBV15	TRBD2	TGTGCCACCAGCAGAGAAGTCCTCGGGACTAGCGGATGGGGCACAGATACGCAGTATTTT	CATSREVLGTSGWGTDTQYF
once	TRBJ2-3	TRBV12-3/TRBV12-4	TRBD2	TGTGCCAGCAGTTTCCGGCGGGAGGCCTTTACAGATACGCAGTATTTT	CASSFRREAFTDTQYF
-	TRBJ2-4	TRBV20-1	-	TGCAGTGCTCAAGACAGCAGCAAAAACATTCAGTACTTC	CSAQDSSKNIQYF
few	TRBJ1-6	TRBV2	-	TGTGCCAGCTTGGCCAGCAACTATTCACCCCTCCACTTT	CASLASNYSPLHF
-	TRBJ2-7	TRBV5-1	-	TGCGCCAGCAGCTTCAACCTACATCGGGCATCCTACGAGCAGTACTTC	CASSFNLHRASYEQYF
few	TRBJ2-1	TRBV27	-	TGTGCCAGCAGACATGCCCCTGACTTAGACAATGAGCAGTTCTTC	CASRHAPDLDNEQFF
-	TRBJ2-7	TRBV7-9	-	TGTGCCAGCAGCTTACAGGTCGACTTAGGGGAGCAGTACTTC	CASSLQVDLGEQYF
once	TRBJ1-5	TRBV18	-	TGTGCCAGCTCACCAAACAAGAGGGAGCCCCAGCATTTT	CASSPNKREPQHF
-	TRBJ1-4	TRBV15	-	TGTGCCACCAGCCGGGGTAATGAAAAACTGTTTTTT	CATSRGNEKLFF
-	TRBJ2-1	TRBV5-8	TRBD2	TGTGCCAGCAGTTCCGGGACTAGATTGGGCAATGAGCAGTTCTTC	CASSSGTRLGNEQFF
many	TRBJ1-6	TRBV2	-	TGTGCCAGCAAGCCGGGGGCTAGTTCACCCCTCCACTTT	CASKPGASSPLHF
-	TRBJ2-1	TRBV18	-	TGTGCCAGCTCACCGCTAGGACACCCGAGCTCCTACAATGAGCAGTTCTTC	CASSPLGHPSSYNEQFF
few	TRBJ2-4	TRBV28	-	TGTGCCAGCAGTCCTCAGGGGGCCAAAAACATTCAGTACTTC	CASSPQGAKNIQYF
-	TRBJ2-7	TRBV10-3	-	TGTGCCATCAGTGACTCCTACGAGCAGTACTTC	CAISDSYEQYF
-	TRBJ2-2	TRBV29-1	-	TGCAGCGTTGAAGGGGGGCTGCCCGGGGAGCTGTTTTTT	CSVEGGLPGELFF
many	TRBJ2-5	TRBV7-9	-	TGTGCCAGCAGCTTATCCAGTAGCGCTAGGAGGGAGACCCAGTACTTC	CASSLSSSARRETQYF
few	TRBJ1-1	TRBV7-9	-	TGTGCCAGCAGCTCCGCGGACCCGAACACTGAAGCTTTCTTT	CASSSADPNTEAFF
few	TRBJ2-1	TRBV5-1	-	TGCGCCAGCAGCCCGTGGGGGGGGCGATCGGATGAGCAGTTCTTC	CASSPWGGRSDEQFF
few	TRBJ1-1	TRBV5-1	-	TGCGCCAGCAGCTTCCAGGTAGACACTGAAGCTTTCTTT	CASSFQVDTEAFF
few	TRBJ1-3	TRBV20-1	-	TGCAGTGCTAGTAGGCTGGGGACGGGTGGAAACACCATATATTTT	CSASRLGTGGNTIYF
many	TRBJ2-4	TRBV10-3	-	TGTGCCATCAGTGGGTCAGGAGCCAAAAACATTCAGTACTTC	CAISGSGAKNIQYF
few	TRBJ2-1	TRBV12-3/TRBV12-4	TRBD1	TGTGCCAGCAGTTCAGGACCCGGGACAGGCAATGAGCAGTTCTTC	CASSSGPGTGNEQFF
few	TRBJ2-7	TRBV20-1	TRBD1	TGCAGTGCTAGCGTTAACCGGGACAGGGCACTCTACGAGCAGTACTTC	CSASVNRDRALYEQYF
-	TRBJ2-7	TRBV3-1	-	TGTGCCAGCAGCCAACGTGGGAGGGGGACCTACGAGCAGTACTTC	CASSQRGRGTYEQYF
-	TRBJ2-1	TRBV7-9	-	TGTGCCAGCAGCGCCCCTCACCTGCGGCACAATGAGCAGTTCTTC	CASSAPHLRHNEQFF
many	TRBJ2-1	TRBV4-1	TRBD2	TGCGCCAGCACCCGCGGGACTAGCGGCTCTAAGCCCTACAATGAGCAGTTCTTC	CASTRGTSGSKPYNEQFF
-	TRBJ2-5	TRBV10-3	TRBD1	TGTGCCATCAGGAGAGGACAGGGGCAAGAGACCCAGTACTTC	CAIRRGQGQETQYF
-	TRBJ1-5	TRBV7-8	TRBD1	TGTGCCAGCAGCTACCTATCAGGGGGCAACAATCAGCCCCAGCATTTT	CASSYLSGGNNQPQHF
-	TRBJ2-1	TRBV13	TRBD2	TGTGCCAGCGGGACTAGCGGGAGGATTACGTACAATGAGCAGTTCTTC	CASGTSGRITYNEQFF
-	TRBJ2-2	TRBV28	-	TGTGCCAGCAGTCCCCCCGGGCCCTTCACCGGGGAGCTGTTTTTT	CASSPPGPFTGELFF
-	TRBJ2-1	TRBV4-3	TRBD2	TGCGCCAGCAGCCAAGCTGGGACTAGGGGTGAGCAGTTCTTC	CASSQAGTRGEQFF
-	TRBJ1-4	TRBV5-1	-	TGCGCCAGCACACTGGGGACAACTAATGAAAAACTGTTTTTT	CASTLGTTNEKLFF
few	TRBJ2-7	TRBV11-1	-	TGTGCCAGCAGCTTTGCACCCGACGGAACCTACGAGCAGTACTTC	CASSFAPDGTYEQYF
few	TRBJ1-2	TRBV12-3/TRBV12-4	-	TGTGCCAGCAGAACGACAGGAGGCTACACCTTC	CASRTTGGYTF
-	TRBJ2-7	TRBV10-3	-	TGTGCCATCAGTACCCCTGGAGGGTTTTACGAGCAGTACTTC	CAISTPGGFYEQYF
many	TRBJ1-1	TRBV9	-	TGTGCCAGCAGCGTAGGGGGGGGGGCGAGCACTGAAGCTTTCTTT	CASSVGGGASTEAFF
few	TRBJ2-7	TRBV12-3/TRBV12-4	-	TGTGCCAGCAGGATGGGCCTTTCCTACGAGCAGTACTTC	CASRMGLSYEQYF